This T cell receptor (beta chain) was profiled in a study of CD8 T cells in ankylosing spondylitis (TCRdb year 2017). For the wider study: To find TCR variants linked to disease, the study profiled T cell receptor beta repertoires in ankylosing spondylitis patients and healthy donors. Peripheral blood was sampled, and synovial fluid was also collected from ankylosing spondylitis patients. In total, the full study cohort was made up of about 110 healthy donors and 25 ankylosing spondylitis patients.

A single count supports this clonotype. Its antigen remains undetermined. Base-call qualities are not available, and no considerably larger clone is one nucleotide away. A single read is weak support. The investigation overall reported the following: A CD8+ phenotype was shown by the disease-linked clones, which were found at relatively low frequencies in peripheral blood. A TCR beta motif made up of several highly homologous amino acid variants appeared to be characteristic of blood from ankylosing spondylitis patients. The disease-linked clones were reported to be significantly enriched in matched synovial fluid samples from ankylosing spondylitis patients. Some motif variants had previously been reported in the synovial fluid and blood of reactive arthritis patients, which suggests shared mechanisms of disease initiation.

TCRdb lists the instrument as Illumina HiSeq 2500. Quantitative 5'-RACE with molecular barcodes was used to prepare TCR beta libraries. Concerning the study's data processing: A new computational method based on a probabilistic model of VDJ rearrangement was used to identify disease-linked TCR variants. TCRdb ran its own pipeline on the public reads, namely fastp trimming at Q25 and MiXCR clone calling, and kept in-frame beta chains. Entries are consolidated by CDR3 protein sequence, retaining the most common genes and DNA. The V and J calls and clone size come from TCRdb's table, not from the authors' own analysis. A total of 750,000 to 850,000 distinct CDR3 sequences appear in this sample, 10% to 15% of them only once. Approximately 0.46% of the sample lies in the top ten. The CDR3 goes from the cysteine to the phenylalanine over 13 residues. Only the CDR3 DNA is retained, 39 bases long and in frame from the first base. V gives up 9 bases and J gives up 8 bases, and the segment between their germline ends measures 20 bases. Looking up the germline V gene (reference sequence) yields CDR1 SGHKS and CDR2 YYEKEE.

The sample comprised blood, either unsorted or a sorted T cell fraction (not recorded which). This TCR derives from a male donor with ankylosing spondylitis. The rearrangement combines TRBV5-5 with TRBJ1-2, with an unclear D gene assignment. The DNA sequence is as follows: TGTGCCATGGGCTTGGATGGAACATGGGGCTACACCTTC. This translates into CAMGLDGTWGYTF.